What follows are 11 T cell receptor beta chains derived from one specimen sequenced in a study of T cell repertoires in cytomegalovirus infection. TCRdb used MiXCR to reprocess the reads, holding one entry per CDR3 protein. Among approximately 770,000 distinct CDR3 sequences listed, 25% to 35% were seen once. Antigens of these TCRs are unknown. The material was cultured CD8+ T cells from PBMCs, obtained from culture after CMV antigen stimulation. The receptors originated from a human donor in good health (CMV status not recorded). Some clones in this sample may be carry-over from other donors' samples.

This chain uses TRBV12-3 or TRBV12-4 with TRBJ2-3; 13 positions match TRBD2. V dropped 5 bases and J dropped 3; count of bases not matched to a gene: 2. CDR3 length: 15 amino acids. This CDR3 reads CASSMGLAGTDTQYF. The CDR3 DNA follows: TGTGCCAGCAGTATGGGACTAGCGGGGACAGATACGCAGTATTTT.

The chain links TRBV5-1 to TRBJ2-1; D is unclear. The germline CDR1 and CDR2 sequences are SGHRS and YFSETQ. The CDR3 runs to 13 residues. Trimming left V 6 bases short and J 4 bases short, with 11 bases between. The CDR3 DNA is TGCGCCAGCAAGACGAGCCCTTACAATGAGCAGTTCTTC. It specifies CASKTSPYNEQFF.

CDR3 sequence reads: CAISEAGEVGTNVLTF. CDR3 coding DNA: TGTGCCATCAGTGAGGCCGGGGAGGTCGGGACCAACGTCCTGACTTTC. V gene TRBV10-3 combines with J gene TRBJ2-6; a possible D gene is TRBD2 (6 bases). CDR1 and CDR2 from the germline V gene are ENHRY and SYGVKD. Deletions cut 2 bases from V and 8 bases from J, with 16 bases between. This CDR3 is 16 amino acids long.

This clonotype was seen many times. This sequence joins TRBV2 and TRBJ1-6; D remains ambiguous. Germline V CDR1 and CDR2: SNHLY, FYNNEI. This CDR3 has 13 amino acids. V shed 8 bases and J shed 9 bases, with 14 bases lying between them. The CDR3 loop reads CASGETRVSPLHF. As DNA, the CDR3 is TGTGCCAGCGGAGAGACCCGGGTTTCACCCCTCCACTTT.

This clonotype was picked up a small number of times. The V gene is TRBV6-1, the J gene TRBJ2-5; D is undetermined. Germline V lookup: CDR1 MNHNS, CDR2 SASEGT. This CDR3 spans 14 amino acids. Trimming shortened V by 8 bases and J by 0 bases, and 13 bases separated the two germline ends. The chain's CDR3 is CASGPEVYQETQYF. The CDR3 coding sequence is TGTGCCAGCGGGCCCGAAGTGTACCAAGAGACCCAGTACTTC.

This clonotype was seen more than once but under ten times. The CDR3 DNA is TGTGCCATCAGATTTCCGGGACAGGGGGCGGGTAACTATGGCTACACCTTC. Translating it yields CAIRFPGQGAGNYGYTF. V is TRBV10-3 and J is TRBJ1-2, with 12 bases aligning to TRBD1. This CDR3 is 17 amino acids long. The V and J ends lost 6 bases and 1 base, in that order; junction bases with no gene match: 9. Germline V gene data show CDR1 as ENHRY and CDR2 as SYGVKD.

This rearrangement joins TRBV7-2 to TRBJ1-2; D is uncertain. Trimming cost V 1 base and J 9 bases, with 9 bases left between them. This CDR3 is built from 12 residues. Germline V gene sequence: CDR1 SGHTA, CDR2 FQGNSA. CDR3 nucleotides: TGTGCCAGCAGCTTAGTGAGTTGGAGCTACACCTTC. Protein product: CASSLVSWSYTF.

This clonotype was seen a few times. V is TRBV11-2 and J is TRBJ2-3; D remains unclear. This CDR3 is built from 15 residues. CDR1 is SGHAT and CDR2 is FQNNGV in the germline V gene. V lost 2 bases to trimming and J lost 2 bases, with 11 bases between them. As DNA, the CDR3 is TGTGCCAGCAGCTTATGGGGTTCCTCCACAGATACGCAGTATTTT. This codes for CASSLWGSSTDTQYF. Variable domain in full (rest from reference TRBV11-2 and TRBJ2-3): EAGVAQSPRYKIIEKRQSVAFWCNPISGHATLYWYQQILGQGPKLLIQFQNNGVVDDSQLPKDRFSAERLKGVDSTLKIQPAKLEDSAVYLCASSLWGSSTDTQYFGPGTRLTVL.

CDR3 sequence reads: CASSEERGAFYNEQFF. The DNA of the CDR3 is TGTGCCAGCAGTGAAGAGCGGGGGGCCTTCTACAATGAGCAGTTCTTC. This rearrangement joins TRBV2 to TRBJ2-1, with 9 nucleotides matching TRBD2. The CDR3 runs 16 residues. V lost 1 base, J lost 3 bases, and 4 bases stayed unmatched. Germline V gene lookup returns CDR1 SNHLY and CDR2 FYNNEI.

The chain carries TRBV6-5 and TRBJ1-2; D might be TRBD1 (6 bases). This CDR3 contains 15 residues. V lost 0 bases and J 4 bases, leaving 12 bases between the germline ends. The germline V gene encodes CDR1 MNHEY and CDR2 SVGAGI. CDR3 nucleotides: TGTGCCAGCAGTTACTCGAGAGGGGGGGTCTATGGCTACACCTTC. Amino acids: CASSYSRGGVYGYTF.

This clonotype was seen only a few times. The CDR3 spells CATSRGTLEDEQYV. In nucleotides, the CDR3 is TGTGCCACCAGCAGAGGCACCCTTGAGGACGAGCAGTACGTC. This chain links TRBV15 with TRBJ2-7, with D unresolved. V was trimmed by 1 base and J by 5 bases, leaving 12 bases between them. Germline-derived CDR1 and CDR2 are LNHNV and YYDKDF (reference sequence). The CDR3 is 14 amino acids.